The 24 T cell receptor beta chains below all came from one sample that was sequenced in a study of T cells in localized non-small cell lung cancer (dated by TCRdb to the early 2020s). Libraries were made using the immunoSEQ multiplex PCR assay. This immuneACCESS table, as held by TCRdb, lists in-frame sequences with V and J called but not all clones. Of the missing ones, under half trace to an unresolved V gene in checked studies; the others have no known cause. In all, the sample holds about 77,000 clones, and 88% of those were seen once. The ten largest clones add up to 20% to 25% of the sample. Sequencing used peripheral blood, obtained before any cancer treatment. Source of these receptors: a woman aged 40 to 75 with stage I squamous cell lung carcinoma.

This clone was counted between two and nine times. This chain connects TRBV4-1 to TRBJ1-4; a possible D gene is TRBD1 (6 bases). This CDR3 is 16 amino acids long. The germline CDR1 and CDR2 sequences are MGHRA and YSYEKL. Trimming pared 5 bases from V and 0 bases from J, leaving 13 bases between. The CDR3 reads CASSSRYRATNEKLFF. The CDR3 region has the DNA TGCGCCAGCAGCAGTCGTTACAGGGCAACTAATGAAAAACTGTTTTTT.

This sequence joins TRBV7-2 and TRBJ2-1; D possibly uses TRBD1 or TRBD2 (6 bases each). This CDR3 region has 15 residues. Trimming left V 3 bases short and J 7 bases short, with 16 bases between. Germline assignment: CDR1 SGHTA and CDR2 FQGNSA. This chain's CDR3 is CASSLSRGRRNEQFF. The CDR3 DNA is TGTGCCAGCAGCTTGTCCCGGGGGCGGAGGAATGAGCAGTTCTTC. The entire variable domain, with the rest obtained from reference TRBV7-2 and TRBJ2-1, is as follows: GAGVSQSPSNKVTEKGKDVELRCDPISGHTALYWYRQSLGQGLEFLIYFQGNSAPDKSGLPSDRFSAERTGGSVSTLTIQRTQQEDSAVYLCASSLSRGRRNEQFFGPGTRLTVL.

Only one count was recorded for this clone. This chain uses TRBV7-6 with TRBJ1-1; TRBD1 matches 10 bases. Germline V CDR1 and CDR2: SGHVS, FNYEAQ. With V trimmed by 3 bases and J by 0 bases, 4 bases remained unmatched. The CDR3 is 16 residues long. The CDR3 sequence is CASSLRTGGLNTEAFF. CDR3 DNA: TGTGCCAGCAGCTTGAGGACAGGGGGGCTGAACACTGAAGCTTTCTTT.

This chain joins TRBV28 and TRBJ1-1; a weak D match, TRBD1 (5 bases). In germline, CDR1 is MDHEN, CDR2 SYDVKM. The CDR3 contains 13 residues. Trimming took off 3 bases at V and 1 base at J, with 6 bases between the two ends. DNA of the CDR3: TGTGCCAGCAGTTTGGGACCGAACACTGAAGCTTTCTTT. It encodes CASSLGPNTEAFF.

V is TRBV19 and J is TRBJ1-2; maybe TRBD1 (5 bases). The V end lost 0 bases, the J end lost 1 base, and 9 bases lay between the germline ends. Per the germline V gene, CDR1 is LNHDA and CDR2 is SQIVND (reference sequence). The CDR3 consists of 15 residues. CDR3 sequence (DNA): TGTGCCAGTAGTATAGATCACGGGGGTAACTATGGCTACACCTTC. Protein: CASSIDHGGNYGYTF.

The chain employs TRBV5-4 and TRBJ1-1; tentatively, D is TRBD1 (6 bases). The V and J ends lost 0 bases and 9 bases respectively, with 12 bases between them. Germline V lookup: CDR1 SGHNT, CDR2 YYREEE (reference sequence). CDR3 length: 13 amino acids. The CDR3 DNA follows: TGTGCCAGCAGCTTGGATGGTCAGGGGAAAGCTTTCTTT. Translating it yields CASSLDGQGKAFF.

The rearrangement uses TRBV5-4 and TRBJ1-5; possible D gene TRBD1, 5 bases. Per germline, CDR1 SGHNT and CDR2 YYREEE (reference sequence). V lost 0 bases to trimming and J lost 6 bases, with 16 bases between them. The CDR3 extends over 16 amino acids. The CDR3: CASSLGGTSPIQPQHF. CDR3 bases: TGTGCCAGCAGCTTGGGGGGGACCTCCCCCATTCAGCCCCAGCATTTT.

The chain is built from TRBV5-1 and TRBJ1-4; D is undetermined. The V gene's germline CDR1 is SGHRS and CDR2 YFSETQ. With 4 bases removed from V and 3 bases from J, the gap between germline ends came to 10 bases. This CDR3 has 14 residues. CDR3: CASSADGANEKLFF. The DNA of the CDR3 is TGCGCCAGCAGCGCAGACGGGGCTAATGAAAAACTGTTTTTT.

The chain links TRBV2 to TRBJ2-3, with a weak D call TRBD1 (5 bases). Trimming stripped 4 bases from V and 7 bases from J, with 9 bases between. Germline V lookup: CDR1 SNHLY, CDR2 FYNNEI. The CDR3 runs 12 residues. The CDR3 loop reads CASSAAGHTQYF. The CDR3 DNA sequence: TGTGCCAGCAGTGCGGCAGGGCATACGCAGTATTTT.

The rearrangement uses TRBV11-1 and TRBJ1-3; possibly TRBD1 for D (5 bases). Trimming removed 5 bases at V and 0 bases at J, with 11 bases between. Per the germline V gene, CDR1 is SGHAT and CDR2 is FQDESV (reference sequence). CDR3 size: 15 residues. As DNA, the CDR3 is TGTGCCAGCAGCCCGGGACGTTTCTCTGGAAACACCATATATTTT. This codes for CASSPGRFSGNTIYF.

This sequence joins TRBV30 and TRBJ2-7; the match to TRBD1 covers 7 bases. V shed 3 bases, J shed 6 bases, and the junction held 14 bases outside the gene matches. The CDR3 extends over 15 amino acids. Germline V gene sequence: CDR1 GTSNPN, CDR2 SVGIG (reference sequence). The CDR3 DNA reads TGTGCCTGGAGCGCTGGGGGACAGACCGGCGTCGAGCAGTACTTC. It yields the protein CAWSAGGQTGVEQYF. Full variable domain (rest looked up from reference TRBV30 and TRBJ2-7): SQTIHQWPATLVQPVGSPLSLECTVEGTSNPNLYWYRQAAGRGLQLLFYSVGIGQISSEVPQNLSASRPQDRQFILSSKKLLLSDSGFYLCAWSAGGQTGVEQYFGPGTRLTVT.

This chain uses TRBV27 with TRBJ2-6; D is unclear. CDR1 and CDR2 from the germline V gene are MNHEY and SMNVEV (reference sequence). The CDR3 length is 15 residues. Trimming pared 2 bases from V and 2 bases from J, leaving 7 bases between. The CDR3 region is CASSLERPGANVLTF. The CDR3 region has the DNA TGTGCCAGCAGTTTAGAGCGCCCTGGGGCCAACGTCCTGACTTTC. The full variable domain, with the rest looked up from reference TRBV27 and TRBJ2-6, is EAQVTQNPRYLITVTGKKLTVTCSQNMNHEYMSWYRQDPGLGLRQIYYSMNVEVTDKGDVPEGYKVSRKEKRNFPLILESPSPNQTSLYFCASSLERPGANVLTFGAGSRLTVL.

The chain joins TRBV27 to TRBJ1-2; 10 bases line up with TRBD1. CDR3 length: 17 residues. Per germline, CDR1 MNHEY and CDR2 SMNVEV (reference sequence). The V segment lost 4 bases and the J segment 3 bases; nucleotides outside the gene matches: 11. In nucleotides, the CDR3 is TGTGCCAGCAGTTCCCGGACAGGGGGAACGTTCGACTATGGCTACACCTTC. Translated: CASSSRTGGTFDYGYTF.

This chain connects TRBV4-1 to TRBJ2-3; D is unclear. From germline, CDR1 is MGHRA and CDR2 YSYEKL. Between the trimmed V and J ends, which lost 1 base and 1 base, there was a span of 12 bases. This CDR3 is built from 16 residues. The CDR3 DNA reads TGCGCCAGCAGCCAAGCTGGGCTCCCCGGCACAGATACGCAGTATTTT. Translated: CASSQAGLPGTDTQYF.

This sequence joins TRBV11-2 and TRBJ1-3; the D is unclear. The V end was cut by 1 base, the J end by 3 bases, with 4 bases between. The germline V gene encodes CDR1 SGHAT and CDR2 FQNNGV. The CDR3 has 13 residues. DNA of the CDR3: TGTGCCAGCAGCTTAGCAGTTGGAAACACCATATATTTT. It translates to CASSLAVGNTIYF.

The rearrangement links TRBV9 to TRBJ2-2; D remains unclear. Germline-derived CDR1 and CDR2 are SGDLS and YYNGEE. This CDR3 contains 14 residues. V lost 0 bases and J lost 7, with 10 bases in between. Here the CDR3 DNA reads TGTGCCAGCAGCGTAGGAACCGTTGTCGGGGAGCTGTTTTTT. Translating gives CASSVGTVVGELFF.

The V call is TRBV7-9, the J call TRBJ1-1; D is possibly TRBD1 (5 bases). The length of the CDR3 is 13 residues. Germline lookup yields CDR1 SEHNR and CDR2 FQNEAQ (reference sequence). Trimming stripped 5 bases from V and 3 bases from J, with 10 bases between. The CDR3 spells CASSIGEYTEAFF. Written as DNA, the CDR3 is TGTGCCAGCAGCATAGGGGAGTACACTGAAGCTTTCTTT.

The chain uses TRBV27 and TRBJ2-3; either TRBD1 or TRBD2 may supply D (5 bases each). Deletions cut 4 bases from V and 8 bases from J, with 22 bases between. This CDR3 is built from 16 residues. CDR1 MNHEY and CDR2 SMNVEV come from the germline V gene (reference sequence). Here the CDR3 reads CASSSTGNWGRGTQYF. The CDR3 region has the DNA TGTGCCAGCAGTTCAACAGGAAATTGGGGTCGGGGTACGCAGTATTTT.

V is TRBV7-3 and J is TRBJ2-2; D is unclear. The germline V gene has CDR1 SGHTA and CDR2 FQGTGA. This CDR3 comprises 12 residues. Between the trimmed V and J ends, which lost 5 bases and 5 bases, there was a span of 6 bases. The CDR3 sequence is CASSTFTGELFF. The CDR3 region has the DNA TGTGCCAGCAGCACATTTACCGGGGAGCTGTTTTTT.

In this sample, this clone turned up once. The chain recombines TRBV30 with TRBJ2-2; D gene uncertain. Germline CDR1 and CDR2: GTSNPN and SVGIG (reference sequence). Trimming stripped 4 bases from V and 0 bases from J, with 9 bases between. The length of the CDR3 is 14 residues. CDR3 protein: CAWKKGPNTGELFF. The DNA of the CDR3 is TGTGCCTGGAAGAAAGGTCCGAACACCGGGGAGCTGTTTTTT.

The chain uses TRBV19 and TRBJ2-2; the D is unclear. The germline V gene encodes CDR1 LNHDA and CDR2 SQIVND (reference sequence). The CDR3 runs 14 residues. Trimming left V 5 bases short and J 1 base short, with 8 bases between. The DNA for the CDR3 is TGTGCCAGTAGTCCGGCCGAGAACACCGGGGAGCTGTTTTTT. This encodes CASSPAENTGELFF.

This clone was seen only once. The chain couples TRBV2 to TRBJ1-1; D might be TRBD1 (5 bases). V gave up 4 bases and J gave up 0 bases, with 9 bases separating them. CDR3 length: 14 residues. Germline V lookup: CDR1 SNHLY, CDR2 FYNNEI. The CDR3 protein is CASSGGILNTEAFF. CDR3 DNA: TGTGCCAGCAGTGGGGGGATACTGAACACTGAAGCTTTCTTT.

The J gene is TRBJ2-1, the V gene TRBV10-3; possible D gene TRBD1, 6 bases. Trimming cost V 6 bases and J 9 bases, with 21 bases left between them. The germline gives CDR1 ENHRY, CDR2 SYGVKD. This CDR3 region has 15 residues. Written as DNA, the CDR3 is TGTGCCATCAGCGGACAGAAAGGGTCTTATGCTGAGCAGTTCTTC. Translated, it gives CAISGQKGSYAEQFF.

The genes are TRBV18 and TRBJ1-2; no reliable D call. The CDR3 loop spans 15 amino acids. Germline-derived CDR1 and CDR2 are KGHSH and LQKENI. V gave up 3 bases and J gave up 4 bases, with 15 bases separating them. The CDR3 sequence is CASSPPREGSYGYTF. DNA for the CDR3: TGTGCCAGCTCACCTCCGCGGGAGGGTAGCTATGGCTACACCTTC. Looking up the rest from reference TRBV18 and TRBJ1-2 gives the full variable domain: NAGVMQNPRHLVRRRGQEARLRCSPMKGHSHVYWYRQLPEEGLKFMVYLQKENIIDESGMPKERFSAEFPKEGPSILRIQQVVRGDSAAYFCASSPPREGSYGYTFGSGTRLTVV.